This paragraph reports one T cell receptor (beta chain). The antigen remains unidentified. CDR3 length equals 16 residues. Unmatched junction bases numbered 7, after V lost 4 bases and J lost 5 bases. Germline V gene lookup returns CDR1 MNHEY and CDR2 SVGAGI. The data were taken from a study of cytomegalovirus exposure and HLA in healthy donors. Study-wide findings and caveats: Rarity held for most TCR sequences, but there were some public TCRs that occurred in many donors. Judged likely to be a sequencing artifact was a cluster of highly shared sequence variants. Of the V segments, some could not be distinguished, including TRBV6-2 and TRBV6-3, and were excluded.

The PCR contained 60 Vbeta and 13 Jbeta primers. Data came from immunoSEQ multiplex PCR; TCRdb stores just in-frame clones and leaves some out. The sample holds around 52,000 clones. The sequence was collected from a middle-aged man in good health and CMV-seropositive. The chain carries TRBV6-5 and TRBJ2-1; TRBD2 aligns across 11 bases. Sequenced input: PBMCs. The CDR3 spells CASSFVAGGPDNEQFF. The CDR3, as DNA: TGTGCCAGCAGTTTCGTAGCGGGGGGGCCCGACAATGAGCAGTTCTTC.